The clone carrying this T cell receptor beta chain was seen many times. What it binds is unknown. Through a sample-barcoded 5' primer and a J-beta primer mix, a second PCR was run for about 7 to 12 cycles. A minimum of 2.5 million CDR3-containing paired-end reads was obtained for each sample. From the 5' RACE reads, TCRdb called clonotypes with MiXCR, one entry per CDR3 protein. The sample has 1.5 million to 2 million distinct CDR3 sequences, about 31% seen once. The V gene's germline CDR1 is SQVTM and CDR2 ANQGSEA. Trimming took off 5 bases at V and 4 bases at J, with 23 bases between the two ends. This CDR3 contains 16 residues. The study recruited healthy Caucasian donors from Russia who were aged about 6 to 95. Every donor provided around 9.5 milliliters of peripheral blood. This entry belongs to a study of blood T cells in healthy people across ages. Overall study findings and caveats: It was not known whether donors were CMV positive (a possible confounder of expanded clonotype changes).

This rearrangement joins TRBV29-1 to TRBJ1-2, with D perhaps TRBD1 (5 bases). This receptor was taken from a woman between 25 and 40 years old in good health. Sequenced input: blood. The CDR3 nucleotides read TGCAGCGTTTTAGTGAGAGGGGCTCCAAACTCCTATGGCTACACCTTC. Its translation: CSVLVRGAPNSYGYTF.